This T cell receptor beta chain was identified in a study of T-cell reconstitution after alpha-beta-depleted transplantation in children. Regarding the study as a whole: Two months or so post-transplant, alpha-beta T cells reportedly derived from several hundred expanded graft clones. Once a year had passed after transplant, T-cell counts and diversity came mostly from newly produced T cells.

The library targeted TCRbeta and was prepared with unique molecular identifiers. TCRdb fed the PCR reads into MiXCR, producing one record per CDR3 protein. The data contain around 200,000 distinct CDR3 sequences, about 8.7% of them singletons. The CDR3 has 15 residues. Germline V gene sequence: CDR1 LNHNV, CDR2 YYDKDF (reference sequence). Trimming stripped 4 bases from V and 0 bases from J, with 13 bases between. This clonotype was detected many times. Its antigen is unidentified. This rearrangement joins TRBV15 to TRBJ2-7; D may be TRBD2 (6 bases). This sequence was found in a male patient under 10 years old who had a stem cell transplant for acute myeloid leukemia, so the T cells may come from the graft donor. Here the sequenced sample was PBMCs, mostly from graft donor cells, taken 360 days after TCRalphabeta/CD19-depleted stem cell transplant. Here the CDR3 reads CATSNTRTNSYEQYV. CDR3 bases: TGTGCCACCAGCAACACCCGGACTAACTCCTACGAGCAGTACGTC.